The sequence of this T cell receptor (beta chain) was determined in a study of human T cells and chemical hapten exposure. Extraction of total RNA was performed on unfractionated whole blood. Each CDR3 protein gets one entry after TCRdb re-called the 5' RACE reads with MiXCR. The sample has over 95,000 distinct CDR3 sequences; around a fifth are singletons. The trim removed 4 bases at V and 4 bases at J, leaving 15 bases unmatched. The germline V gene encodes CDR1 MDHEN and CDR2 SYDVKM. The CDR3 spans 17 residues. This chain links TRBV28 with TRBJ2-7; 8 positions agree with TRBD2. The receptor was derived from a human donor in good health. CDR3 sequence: CASSSPRTSGSGYEQYF. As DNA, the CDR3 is TGTGCCAGCAGTTCCCCCCGTACGAGCGGGAGTGGTTACGAGCAGTACTTC.